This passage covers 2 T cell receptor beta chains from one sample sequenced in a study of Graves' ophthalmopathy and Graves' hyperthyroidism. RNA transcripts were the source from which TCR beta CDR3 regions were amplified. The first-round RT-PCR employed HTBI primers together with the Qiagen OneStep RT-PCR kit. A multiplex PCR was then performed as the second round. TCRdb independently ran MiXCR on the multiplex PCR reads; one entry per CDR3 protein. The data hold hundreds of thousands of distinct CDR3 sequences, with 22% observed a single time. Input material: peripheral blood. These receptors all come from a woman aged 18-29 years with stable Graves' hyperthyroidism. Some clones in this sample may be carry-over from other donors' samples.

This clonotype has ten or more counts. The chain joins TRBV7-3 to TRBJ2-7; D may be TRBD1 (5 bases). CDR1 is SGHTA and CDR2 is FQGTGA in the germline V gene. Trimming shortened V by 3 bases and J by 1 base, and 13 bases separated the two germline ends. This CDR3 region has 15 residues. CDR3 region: CASSLAREISYEQYF. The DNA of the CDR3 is TGTGCCAGCAGCTTGGCCAGGGAAATTTCCTACGAGCAGTACTTC.

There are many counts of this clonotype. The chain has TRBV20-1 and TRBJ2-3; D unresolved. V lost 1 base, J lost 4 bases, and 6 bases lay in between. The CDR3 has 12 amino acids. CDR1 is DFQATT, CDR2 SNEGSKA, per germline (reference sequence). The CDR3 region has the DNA TGCAGTGCTAGAGTAGACGCAGATACGCAGTATTTT. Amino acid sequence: CSARVDADTQYF.